The rows below give T cell receptor beta chains drawn from one sample of a study of blood T cell repertoires in COVID-19. Libraries were prepared by immunoSEQ multiplex PCR; TCRdb keeps only in-frame clonotypes and omits some of them. This table holds under 200,000 clones, over 80% found once. Sequencing was carried out using peripheral blood. The receptors originated from a woman between 25 and 40 years old with acute or convalescent COVID-19. Each CDR3 is given with its conserved first and last residue. A D gene is named only where the DNA matches it firmly. The size field is filled for only some rows; it gives once, few, many or a size class.

V gene: TRBV3-1/TRBV3-2; clone size: once; D gene: -; J gene: TRBJ2-7; CDR3 DNA: TGTGCCAGCAGCCAAGTCCCTTTCCCAGCCTACGAGCAGTACTTC; CDR3 protein: CASSQVPFPAYEQYF
V gene: TRBV4-3; clone size: -; D gene: TRBD1; J gene: TRBJ2-2; CDR3 DNA: TGCGCCAGCAGCCCTCATGGACAGGGGAACACCGGGGAGCTGTTTTTT; CDR3 protein: CASSPHGQGNTGELFF
V gene: TRBV7-8; clone size: -; D gene: -; J gene: TRBJ1-2; CDR3 DNA: TGTGCCAGCAGCTTAGTTCATGGGACTTCCGCAAACTATGGCTACACCTTC; CDR3 protein: CASSLVHGTSANYGYTF
V gene: TRBV27; clone size: -; D gene: -; J gene: TRBJ1-1; CDR3 DNA: TGTGCCAGCAGTTTATGGCAGGGGAACGCTGAAGCTTTCTTT; CDR3 protein: CASSLWQGNAEAFF
V gene: TRBV9; clone size: -; D gene: TRBD1; J gene: TRBJ1-1; CDR3 DNA: TGTGCCAGCAGCGTAGGAGGAGGGGACAGGGTAGACACTGAAGCTTTCTTT; CDR3 protein: CASSVGGGDRVDTEAFF
V gene: TRBV18; clone size: -; D gene: -; J gene: TRBJ1-4; CDR3 DNA: TGTGCCAGCTCAACGAGGAACACAGGGACCAACGAAAAACTGTTTTTT; CDR3 protein: CASSTRNTGTNEKLFF
V gene: TRBV20-1; clone size: -; D gene: -; J gene: TRBJ1-2; CDR3 DNA: TGCAGTGCTAGTATTAGTGCGTCTCGGGATGGCTACACCTTC; CDR3 protein: CSASISASRDGYTF
V gene: TRBV5-1; clone size: -; D gene: TRBD2; J gene: TRBJ2-1; CDR3 DNA: TGCGCCAGCAGCTTGACTAGCGGGAGCTCCTACAATGAGCAGTTCTTC; CDR3 protein: CASSLTSGSSYNEQFF
V gene: TRBV19; clone size: -; D gene: TRBD1; J gene: TRBJ1-6; CDR3 DNA: TGTGCCAGTAGTTCCGGGCCAGGGGGAGTGGCACCCCTCCACTTT; CDR3 protein: CASSSGPGGVAPLHF
V gene: TRBV6-5; clone size: -; D gene: -; J gene: TRBJ2-7; CDR3 DNA: TGTGCCAGCAGCCAAACAGGATACGAGCAGTACTTC; CDR3 protein: CASSQTGYEQYF
V gene: TRBV5-4; clone size: -; D gene: TRBD1; J gene: TRBJ2-7; CDR3 DNA: TGTGCCATTCCGGGACAGAACTACGAGCAGTACTTC; CDR3 protein: CAIPGQNYEQYF
V gene: TRBV2; clone size: -; D gene: -; J gene: TRBJ2-7; CDR3 DNA: TGTGCCAGCAGTGAAGCGAGGGCGATCTCCTACGAGCAGTACTTC; CDR3 protein: CASSEARAISYEQYF
V gene: TRBV2; clone size: -; D gene: -; J gene: TRBJ1-1; CDR3 DNA: TGTGCCAGCGGAGGGAGGGGACACCCACCCCTCGACGCTTTCTTT; CDR3 protein: CASGGRGHPPLDAFF
V gene: TRBV6-5; clone size: -; D gene: -; J gene: TRBJ2-1; CDR3 DNA: TGTGCCAGCAGTCAGACCACGGGAGAGCAGTTCTTC; CDR3 protein: CASSQTTGEQFF
V gene: TRBV5-4; clone size: -; D gene: -; J gene: TRBJ2-5; CDR3 DNA: TGTGCCAGCAGCATGACAGGAGAACAAGAGACCCAGTACTTC; CDR3 protein: CASSMTGEQETQYF
V gene: TRBV28; clone size: -; D gene: -; J gene: TRBJ1-5; CDR3 DNA: TGTGCCAGCAGTTACAGGGTGAAGGGTCAGCCCCAGCATTTT; CDR3 protein: CASSYRVKGQPQHF
V gene: TRBV11-2; clone size: -; D gene: -; J gene: TRBJ2-7; CDR3 DNA: TGTGCCAGCAGCTTAGAGGGCGCCAGACGGGGCGAGCAGTACTTC; CDR3 protein: CASSLEGARRGEQYF
V gene: TRBV18; clone size: -; D gene: TRBD1; J gene: TRBJ2-1; CDR3 DNA: TGTGCCAGCGAAGACAGGGGGCTAAACAATGAGCAGTTCTTC; CDR3 protein: CASEDRGLNNEQFF
V gene: TRBV19; clone size: -; D gene: -; J gene: TRBJ1-1; CDR3 DNA: TGTGCCAGTGCCCAGGTGAACACTGAAGCTTTCTTT; CDR3 protein: CASAQVNTEAFF
V gene: TRBV20-1; clone size: -; D gene: -; J gene: TRBJ1-1; CDR3 DNA: TGCAGTGCTCCCCGGGGCACTGAAGCTTTCTTT; CDR3 protein: CSAPRGTEAFF
V gene: TRBV7-8; clone size: few; D gene: TRBD1; J gene: TRBJ1-5; CDR3 DNA: TGTGCCAGCAGCCATGACAGGGGCGTCAATCAGCCCCAGCATTTT; CDR3 protein: CASSHDRGVNQPQHF
V gene: TRBV21-1; clone size: -; D gene: -; J gene: TRBJ1-2; CDR3 DNA: TGTGCCAGCAGCGGGGGGGCCCCAATAAGAAAATATGGCTACACCTTC; CDR3 protein: CASSGGAPIRKYGYTF
V gene: TRBV5-1; clone size: -; D gene: -; J gene: TRBJ2-7; CDR3 DNA: TGCGCCAGCAGCACCGGAGGGTACGAGCAGTACTTC; CDR3 protein: CASSTGGYEQYF
V gene: TRBV6-5; clone size: -; D gene: TRBD1; J gene: TRBJ1-4; CDR3 DNA: TGTGCCAGCAGCCGGACAGGGCTGAAGGAAAAACTGTTTTTT; CDR3 protein: CASSRTGLKEKLFF
V gene: TRBV5-1; clone size: -; D gene: TRBD1; J gene: TRBJ1-4; CDR3 DNA: TGCGCCAGCAGCGGGACAGCGACTAATGAAAAACTGTTTTTT; CDR3 protein: CASSGTATNEKLFF
V gene: TRBV19; clone size: -; D gene: TRBD2; J gene: TRBJ2-1; CDR3 DNA: TGTGCCAGTAGTCCTAGCGGGAGGCAGAATGAGCAGTTCTTC; CDR3 protein: CASSPSGRQNEQFF
V gene: TRBV18; clone size: -; D gene: TRBD1; J gene: TRBJ1-1; CDR3 DNA: TGTGCCAGCAATGACAGGGGGCGTTACACTGAAGCTTTCTTT; CDR3 protein: CASNDRGRYTEAFF
V gene: TRBV3-1/TRBV3-2; clone size: -; D gene: TRBD1; J gene: TRBJ1-2; CDR3 DNA: TGTGCCAGCAGCCAAGGAACCGGGACAGGGGCCGGCGGCTACACCTTC; CDR3 protein: CASSQGTGTGAGGYTF
V gene: TRBV27; clone size: -; D gene: TRBD2; J gene: TRBJ2-1; CDR3 DNA: TGTGCCAGCAGTTTGCGACTAGCGGGCCCCAATGAGCAGTTCTTC; CDR3 protein: CASSLRLAGPNEQFF
V gene: TRBV7-8; clone size: -; D gene: TRBD1; J gene: TRBJ1-1; CDR3 DNA: TGTGCCAGCGGGTCAGGGGGTCGGAACACTGAAGCTTTCTTT; CDR3 protein: CASGSGGRNTEAFF
V gene: TRBV9; clone size: few; D gene: -; J gene: TRBJ1-3; CDR3 DNA: TGTGCCAGCAGCTCCTCCGGGACACCCGAATCAAAGAACACCATATATTTT; CDR3 protein: CASSSSGTPESKNTIYF
V gene: TRBV27; clone size: few; D gene: TRBD1; J gene: TRBJ1-1; CDR3 DNA: TGTGCCAGCTATCCGCTGTTCAGGGGGCGGACTGAAGCTTTCTTT; CDR3 protein: CASYPLFRGRTEAFF
V gene: TRBV24-1; clone size: -; D gene: -; J gene: TRBJ2-2; CDR3 DNA: TGTGCCACCAGGGAGGGCGTCACCGGGGAGCTGTTTTTT; CDR3 protein: CATREGVTGELFF
V gene: TRBV9; clone size: -; D gene: TRBD1; J gene: TRBJ2-1; CDR3 DNA: TGTGCCAGCAGCCTAGGGGGGACAGGGAGTTTCAATGAGCAGTTCTTC; CDR3 protein: CASSLGGTGSFNEQFF
V gene: TRBV18; clone size: -; D gene: -; J gene: TRBJ2-1; CDR3 DNA: TGTGCCAGCTCGCGGACAGACAGCTCCTACAATGAGCAGTTCTTC; CDR3 protein: CASSRTDSSYNEQFF
V gene: TRBV7-7; clone size: -; D gene: -; J gene: TRBJ2-1; CDR3 DNA: TGTGCTAGCAGCCCTATCGGGACTCACAATGAGCAGTTCTTC; CDR3 protein: CASSPIGTHNEQFF
V gene: TRBV19; clone size: once; D gene: -; J gene: TRBJ1-5; CDR3 DNA: TGTGCCAGTAGTATGGCCGTGGGGCGCGATCAGCCCCAGCATTTT; CDR3 protein: CASSMAVGRDQPQHF
V gene: TRBV10-3; clone size: -; D gene: -; J gene: TRBJ2-3; CDR3 DNA: TGTGCCATCAGTGCCAGCGCTAGCACAGATACGCAGTATTTT; CDR3 protein: CAISASASTDTQYF
V gene: TRBV5-4; clone size: -; D gene: -; J gene: TRBJ1-2; CDR3 DNA: TGTGCCAGCAGCTTACCGGCGGTATATGGCTACACCTTC; CDR3 protein: CASSLPAVYGYTF
V gene: TRBV7-9; clone size: -; D gene: TRBD1; J gene: TRBJ2-7; CDR3 DNA: TGTGCCAGCAGCGAACATACAGGGGGCTCGAGCTCCTACGAGCAGTACTTC; CDR3 protein: CASSEHTGGSSSYEQYF
V gene: TRBV7-2; clone size: -; D gene: TRBD2; J gene: TRBJ2-7; CDR3 DNA: TGTGCCAGCAGCGTTCGCGGGGGGGCCGCGATCTACGAGCAGTACTTC; CDR3 protein: CASSVRGGAAIYEQYF
V gene: TRBV10-1; clone size: -; D gene: -; J gene: TRBJ1-2; CDR3 DNA: TGCGCCAGCAGTGAGTCACGGGATAGCTATGGCTACACCTTC; CDR3 protein: CASSESRDSYGYTF
V gene: TRBV7-2; clone size: -; D gene: TRBD1; J gene: TRBJ1-6; CDR3 DNA: TGTGCCAGCAGCTTTACAGGGGTCGATAATTCACCCCTCCACTTT; CDR3 protein: CASSFTGVDNSPLHF
V gene: TRBV10-3; clone size: -; D gene: -; J gene: TRBJ2-6; CDR3 DNA: TGTGCCATCTGGGACATCTCTGGGGCCAACGTCCTGACTTTC; CDR3 protein: CAIWDISGANVLTF
V gene: TRBV5-1; clone size: -; D gene: -; J gene: TRBJ2-7; CDR3 DNA: TGCGCCAGCAGCCAGGACAGTTCCTACGAGCAGTACTTC; CDR3 protein: CASSQDSSYEQYF
V gene: TRBV29-1; clone size: once; D gene: -; J gene: TRBJ2-3; CDR3 DNA: TGCAGCGTGGACACCGGCACAGATACGCAGTATTTT; CDR3 protein: CSVDTGTDTQYF
V gene: TRBV27; clone size: -; D gene: TRBD2; J gene: TRBJ2-1; CDR3 DNA: TGTGCCAGCAGGACTAGCGGGAGTGCCAATGAGCAGTTCTTC; CDR3 protein: CASRTSGSANEQFF
V gene: TRBV9; clone size: -; D gene: TRBD1; J gene: TRBJ2-7; CDR3 DNA: TGTGCCAGCAGCGCCCGGGACAGGGCTATTGAGCAGTACTTC; CDR3 protein: CASSARDRAIEQYF
V gene: TRBV7-2; clone size: -; D gene: -; J gene: TRBJ2-1; CDR3 DNA: TGTGCCAGCAGCTTGAACAACAATGAGCAGTTCTTC; CDR3 protein: CASSLNNNEQFF
V gene: TRBV18; clone size: once; D gene: TRBD1; J gene: TRBJ1-2; CDR3 DNA: TGTGCCAGCTCGCCCACAGGGGGCGACTATGGCTACACCTTC; CDR3 protein: CASSPTGGDYGYTF
V gene: TRBV5-1; clone size: -; D gene: TRBD2; J gene: TRBJ2-5; CDR3 DNA: TGCGCCAGCAGCGACCTTACTAGCGGGAAAGAGACCCAGTACTTC; CDR3 protein: CASSDLTSGKETQYF
V gene: TRBV18; clone size: -; D gene: TRBD2; J gene: TRBJ2-7; CDR3 DNA: TGTGCCAGCTCACGTGGGACTAGCTACGAGCAGTACTTC; CDR3 protein: CASSRGTSYEQYF
V gene: TRBV5-1; clone size: -; D gene: -; J gene: TRBJ2-7; CDR3 DNA: TGCGCCAGCAGCTTGGCCGGTACAGGCCAATACGAGCAGTACTTC; CDR3 protein: CASSLAGTGQYEQYF